One sample yielded the 21 T cell receptor beta chains listed below, sequenced in a study of T cell repertoires in cytomegalovirus infection. TCRdb used MiXCR to reprocess the reads, holding one entry per CDR3 protein. The table includes tens of thousands of distinct CDR3 sequences, about 4.2% detected once. Sample: PBMCs. The source is a human donor in good health (CMV status not recorded). Some clones in this sample may be carry-over from other donors' samples.

There are many counts of this clonotype. This chain uses TRBV7-2 with TRBJ2-7, with D uncertain. V was cut by 5 bases and J by 7 bases, with 18 bases left in between. The CDR3 consists of 14 residues. In germline, CDR1 is SGHTA, CDR2 FQGNSA. The CDR3 region is CASSLGVRVGEQYF. In nucleotides, the CDR3 is TGTGCCAGCAGCCTGGGCGTCCGGGTGGGGGAGCAGTACTTC.

This clonotype was detected ten times or more. The chain uses TRBV12-5 and TRBJ2-3; maybe TRBD1 (6 bases). The germline V gene has CDR1 LGHNT and CDR2 FRNRAP. Trimming stripped 9 bases from V and 0 bases from J, with 10 bases between. The CDR3 runs 13 residues. CDR3 in DNA: TGTGCTAGCCGGGACAAAAGCACAGATACGCAGTATTTT. Translated: CASRDKSTDTQYF.

This clonotype was seen repeatedly, ten times or more. The V and J genes are TRBV20-1 and TRBJ2-1; 7 nucleotides line up with TRBD2. The V and J ends lost 3 bases and 8 bases, in that order; junction bases with no gene match: 13. This CDR3 spans 15 amino acids. Germline V gene data show CDR1 as DFQATT and CDR2 as SNEGSKA (reference sequence). The CDR3 DNA sequence: TGCAGTGCTAGGCGGGCGGGGGTTACGGGACATGAGCAGTTCTTC. Amino acid sequence: CSARRAGVTGHEQFF.

This clonotype has at least ten counts. V and J are TRBV11-3 and TRBJ2-1, with TRBD2 matching 9 bases. V lost 5 bases, J lost 4 bases, and 6 bases stayed unmatched. The CDR3 contains 15 residues. The V gene's germline CDR1 is SGHNT and CDR2 YENEEA. In DNA form, the CDR3 reads TGTGCCAGCAGCCCCGGCAGCGGGGGGTACAATGAGCAGTTCTTC. This gives the protein CASSPGSGGYNEQFF.

This clonotype was counted at least ten times. The chain links TRBV20-1 to TRBJ1-3, with D hard to call. Per germline, CDR1 DFQATT and CDR2 SNEGSKA (reference sequence). The germline V and J ends were trimmed by 5 bases and 4 bases, with 6 bases remaining between them. The CDR3 sequence is 11 residues long. CDR3 DNA sequence: TGCAGTGCTCGAAAGGGAAACACCATATATTTT. This translates into CSARKGNTIYF.

As concerns this clonotype: A much larger clone lies one base from this, so it may be a read error. The chain links TRBV6-1 to TRBJ1-5; 7 bases align to TRBD1. Losses at the gene ends were 7 bases for V and 5 bases for J; bases not matched to a gene: 11. The CDR3 has 15 amino acids. Germline V CDR1 and CDR2: MNHNS, SASEGT. The CDR3 DNA sequence: TGTGCCAGCACCACAGGGGTTAATTGGGATCAGCCCCAGCATTTT. Its translation is CASTTGVNWDQPQHF.

This clonotype was seen ten or more times. V and J are TRBV7-2 and TRBJ2-2; D is undetermined. Germline V gives CDR1 SGHTA, CDR2 FQGNSA. Between the trimmed V and J ends, which lost 5 bases and 4 bases, there was a span of 14 bases. The CDR3 is made up of 15 amino acids. Written as DNA, the CDR3 is TGTGCCAGCAGCACCGAACGACACTTCACCGGGGAGCTGTTTTTT. It encodes CASSTERHFTGELFF.

Many counts were recorded for this clonotype. The chain recombines TRBV7-2 with TRBJ2-3; weak D call: TRBD2 (6 bases). Germline values: CDR1 SGHTA, CDR2 FQGNSA. V was pared by 1 base and J by 0 bases, with 8 bases between. The CDR3 spans 15 residues. The CDR3 loop is CASSLVAGSTDTQYF. Here the CDR3 DNA reads TGTGCCAGCAGCTTAGTCGCGGGAAGCACAGATACGCAGTATTTT.

In this sample, this clonotype turned up many times. This rearrangement joins TRBV6-1 to TRBJ1-1; a weak D match, TRBD1 (5 bases). Trimming removed 5 bases from V and 5 bases from J, with 12 bases in between. CDR3 size: 13 residues. CDR1 is MNHNS, CDR2 SASEGT, per germline. The CDR3 DNA reads as TGTGCCAGCAGTCGTCAGGGAGGGACTGAAGCTTTCTTT. Its translation: CASSRQGGTEAFF.

In this sample, this clonotype turned up many times. V and J are TRBV7-4 and TRBJ2-1; no firm D call. Germline V lookup: CDR1 SGHVT, CDR2 SQSDAQ. The CDR3 runs 11 residues. The V and J ends lost 5 bases and 10 bases respectively, with 9 bases between them. The CDR3 is CASSATREQFF. CDR3 DNA: TGTGCCAGCAGCGCCACTCGGGAGCAGTTCTTC. Variable domain in full (rest from reference TRBV7-4 and TRBJ2-1): GAGVSQSPRYKVAKRGRDVALRCDSISGHVTLYWYRQTLGQGSEVLTYSQSDAQRDKSGRPSGRFSAERPERSVSTLKIQRTEQGDSAVYLCASSATREQFFGPGTRLTVL.

This clonotype was picked up many times. The chain combines TRBV29-1 with TRBJ2-7, with D possibly TRBD1 on 6 matching bases. The CDR3 is made up of 13 amino acids. Per the germline V gene, CDR1 is SQVTM and CDR2 is ANQGSEA. Trimming stripped 6 bases from V and 0 bases from J, with 12 bases between. CDR3 sequence: CSVTGHHSYEQYF. CDR3 coding DNA: TGCAGCGTAACGGGACACCACTCCTACGAGCAGTACTTC.

This clonotype was seen repeatedly, ten times or more. The rearrangement uses TRBV7-6 and TRBJ1-3; the D is unclear. The CDR3 length is 13 residues. Trimming took 4 bases from V and 0 from J, leaving 4 bases between them. Germline loops: CDR1 SGHVS, CDR2 FNYEAQ. Written as DNA, the CDR3 is TGTGCCAGCAGCTACAACTCTGGAAACACCATATATTTT. It yields the protein CASSYNSGNTIYF.

This clonotype has ten or more counts. The chain recombines TRBV11-2 with TRBJ2-1, with no clear D. The germline V gene has CDR1 SGHAT and CDR2 FQNNGV. The CDR3 totals 16 residues. Between the trimmed V and J ends, which lost 1 base and 2 bases, there was a span of 12 bases. This CDR3 is CASSLGLLPPYNEQFF. The CDR3 region has the DNA TGTGCCAGCAGCTTAGGACTTCTGCCCCCCTACAATGAGCAGTTCTTC.

This clonotype appeared many times. The chain carries TRBV7-6 and TRBJ2-4; no reliable D call. Germline values: CDR1 SGHVS, CDR2 FNYEAQ. The CDR3 consists of 16 residues. Trimming cost V 4 bases and J 3 bases, with 16 bases left between them. The CDR3 nucleotides are TGTGCCAGCAGCTCCCTACCGACAAATATCAAAAACATTCAGTACTTC. This translates into CASSSLPTNIKNIQYF.

This clonotype showed up many times. This chain links TRBV4-3 with TRBJ2-3; the D is unclear. The CDR3 runs to 12 residues. Germline CDR1 is LGHNA and CDR2 is YSLEER. V shed 0 bases and J shed 3 bases, with 1 base lying between them. Here the CDR3 reads CASSQDTDTQYF. The DNA for the CDR3 is TGCGCCAGCAGCCAAGATACAGATACGCAGTATTTT.

This clonotype has at least ten counts. The chain is built from TRBV28 and TRBJ2-5; 7 bases fit TRBD1. Trimming took 6 bases from V and 1 from J; bases not matched to a gene: 11. The CDR3 has 16 amino acids. Per the germline V gene, CDR1 is MDHEN and CDR2 is SYDVKM. This CDR3 reads CASSRNRGWAQETQYF. The CDR3 region has the DNA TGTGCCAGCAGCCGCAACAGGGGTTGGGCCCAAGAGACCCAGTACTTC.

This clonotype showed up many times. The chain links TRBV7-6 to TRBJ2-3, with a possible D match to TRBD2 (5 bases). Germline-derived CDR1 and CDR2 are SGHVS and FNYEAQ. Trimming shortened V by 9 bases and J by 2 bases, and 9 bases separated the two germline ends. This CDR3 is 12 amino acids long. CDR3 amino acids: CASGLTTDTQYF. DNA for the CDR3: TGTGCCAGTGGACTGACCACAGATACGCAGTATTTT.

This clonotype has a count of ten or more. This rearrangement joins TRBV7-2 to TRBJ2-6, with 7 nucleotides matching TRBD2. J lost 4 bases, V lost 7 bases, and 10 bases had no gene match. This CDR3 is 16 amino acids long. Germline CDR1 SGHTA, CDR2 FQGNSA. The CDR3 region is CASIPAGGRGANVLTF. In DNA, the CDR3 is TGTGCCAGCATCCCCGCCGGGGGGAGAGGGGCCAACGTCCTGACTTTC.

The table lists this clonotype with many counts. The chain links TRBV4-1 to TRBJ2-3; D unclear. The CDR3 has 13 amino acids. Trimming pared 3 bases from V and 2 bases from J, leaving 6 bases between. The germline V gene encodes CDR1 MGHRA and CDR2 YSYEKL. CDR3 nucleotide sequence: TGCGCCAGCAGCCAGGTTTACACAGATACGCAGTATTTT. It translates to CASSQVYTDTQYF.

This clonotype was seen ten or more times. The chain carries TRBV7-2 and TRBJ2-2; no definite D call. V shed 5 bases and J shed 0 bases, with 10 bases lying between them. Germline values: CDR1 SGHTA, CDR2 FQGNSA. The CDR3 contains 15 residues. CDR3 amino acids: CASSPYLTNTGELFF. The CDR3 DNA follows: TGTGCCAGCAGCCCGTATCTAACGAACACCGGGGAGCTGTTTTTT.

This clonotype was picked up many times. The genes are TRBV6-5 and TRBJ2-2; D is possibly TRBD1 (5 bases). The CDR3 has 15 residues. V lost 7 bases and J lost 1, with 13 bases in between. The V gene's germline CDR1 is MNHEY and CDR2 SVGAGI. The CDR3 coding sequence is TGTGCCAGCAATCTGCGGCAGGGGAACACCGGGGAGCTGTTTTTT. Amino acid sequence: CASNLRQGNTGELFF.